The T cell receptor beta chain under discussion was sequenced for a study of human CD8 memory T cell subsets. The CDR3 contains 13 residues. The germline gives CDR1 SGHRS, CDR2 YFSETQ. UMI-labeled 5' RACE was the method by which TCR beta libraries were made. TCRdb reprocessed the 5' RACE reads, with one entry per CDR3 protein and no DNA. In total, the table holds 4,500 to 5,500 distinct CDR3 sequences. Sequences were obtained from CD8+ T cells from PBMCs. The genes are TRBV5-1 and TRBJ2-5. The origin of this receptor is a human donor in good health. The CDR3 loop is CASSGSDEETQYF.